Following are 16 T cell receptor beta chains from one sample sequenced in a study of T cell responses to AZD1222 COVID-19 vaccine. Produced via immunoSEQ multiplex PCR; TCRdb's table is partial and in-frame only. Of under 150,000 clones listed, approximately 78% are singletons. Material: peripheral blood, obtained on day 0 of MenACWY control vaccination. These receptor sequences come from an adult in good health.

V is TRBV18 and J is TRBJ1-4; no clear D. The CDR3 spans 15 residues. Trimming cost V 3 bases and J 7 bases, with 15 bases left between them. Germline assignment: CDR1 KGHSH and CDR2 LQKENI. CDR3 DNA sequence: TGTGCCAGCTCACCTGACGGAATTAGGGCTGAAAAACTGTTTTTT. Residues: CASSPDGIRAEKLFF.

J is TRBJ1-3 and V is TRBV2; the D gene is possibly TRBD1 (6 bases). The CDR3 spans 19 residues. Germline lookup yields CDR1 SNHLY and CDR2 FYNNEI. V shed 1 base and J shed 0 bases, with 19 bases lying between them. CDR3 DNA sequence: TGTGCCAGCAGTGAAGGGCAGGGGAGAGGGACTGGCTCTGGAAACACCATATATTTT. This sequence encodes CASSEGQGRGTGSGNTIYF.

This chain joins TRBV7-2 and TRBJ2-3, with D possibly being TRBD2 (7 bases). CDR1 is SGHTA and CDR2 is FQGNSA in the germline V gene. The CDR3 consists of 16 residues. The V gene lost 7 bases and the J gene lost 4 bases, with 21 bases spanning the gap. The CDR3 reads CASTSRGRALPDTQYF. CDR3 DNA sequence: TGTGCCAGCACATCGCGGGGGCGCGCTCTTCCAGATACGCAGTATTTT.

J is TRBJ2-2 and V is TRBV18; D unclear. Trimming removed 6 bases from V and 5 bases from J, with 19 bases in between. CDR3 length: 16 amino acids. Per the germline V gene, CDR1 is KGHSH and CDR2 is LQKENI. CDR3 loop: CASSPWTGVQTGELFF. CDR3 DNA sequence: TGTGCCAGCTCCCCCTGGACGGGCGTCCAGACCGGGGAGCTGTTTTTT.

The J gene is TRBJ1-1, the V gene TRBV27, with 7 bases identical to TRBD1. The CDR3 sequence is 14 residues long. Germline CDR1 and CDR2: MNHEY and SMNVEV (reference sequence). V lost 5 bases, J lost 6 bases, and 9 bases stayed unmatched. The DNA for the CDR3 is TGTGCCAGCAGTCAGGGACAGTTTATCGCTGAAGCTTTCTTT. Translation: CASSQGQFIAEAFF.

Comments on this clone: This CDR3 is also generated by other DNA sequences in the sample. The rearrangement joins TRBV28 to TRBJ1-6; no firm D call. Trimming removed 2 bases from V and 6 bases from J, with 8 bases in between. The CDR3 is 14 amino acids. Germline-derived CDR1 and CDR2 are MDHEN and SYDVKM. CDR3 sequence reads: CASSLGGGNSPLHF. The CDR3 DNA sequence: TGTGCCAGCAGTTTAGGCGGCGGTAATTCACCCCTCCACTTT.

The chain combines TRBV7-2 with TRBJ2-7; no definite D call. Trimming took off 1 base at V and 4 bases at J, with 14 bases between the two ends. Per germline, CDR1 SGHTA and CDR2 FQGNSA. The CDR3 sequence is 15 residues long. CDR3 nucleotide sequence: TGTGCCAGCAGCTTAGGGTCGTGGGATAATTACGAGCAGTACTTC. This gives the protein CASSLGSWDNYEQYF.

This sequence joins TRBV18 and TRBJ1-5; D gene uncertain. Germline V gives CDR1 KGHSH, CDR2 LQKENI. The CDR3 is made up of 15 amino acids. Trimming took 6 bases from V and 2 from J, leaving 14 bases between them. CDR3 in DNA: TGTGCCAGCTCGCCCGGGATAGGAGGCAATCAGCCCCAGCATTTT. It codes for CASSPGIGGNQPQHF.

The chain couples TRBV12-3 or TRBV12-4 to TRBJ1-1; D remains ambiguous. V lost 8 bases and J lost 5, with 6 bases in between. This CDR3 has 10 amino acids. The DNA for the CDR3 is TGTGCCAGCGGACTGACTGAAGCTTTCTTT. Translating gives CASGLTEAFF.

The V call is TRBV18, the J call TRBJ1-5, with 9 bases identical to TRBD1. The CDR3 is made up of 15 amino acids. Germline V lookup: CDR1 KGHSH, CDR2 LQKENI. V shed 2 bases and J 7 bases; nucleotides not matched to a gene: 6. The CDR3 protein is CASSPFGTGNQPQHF. The CDR3 DNA is TGTGCCAGCTCACCATTTGGGACAGGGAACCAGCCCCAGCATTTT.

The chain joins TRBV12-3 or TRBV12-4 to TRBJ1-5; D remains unclear. Between the trimmed V and J ends, which lost 5 bases and 4 bases, there was a span of 6 bases. The CDR3 length is 12 residues. CDR3 residues: CASSRENQPQHF. The CDR3 DNA reads as TGTGCCAGCAGTAGAGAAAATCAGCCCCAGCATTTT.

This clone was recorded once. The chain has TRBV7-2 and TRBJ1-6; D gene unclear. The V end was cut by 2 bases, the J end by 3 bases, with 11 bases between. Germline assignment: CDR1 SGHTA and CDR2 FQGNSA. The length of the CDR3 is 16 residues. The CDR3 nucleotides read TGTGCCAGCAGCTTAAATTTTCGCGTCTATAATTCACCCCTCCACTTT. This translates into CASSLNFRVYNSPLHF.

This clone showed up just once. The same CDR3 can be traced to other DNA sequences in this sample. CDR3 bases: TGTGCCAGCAGTAGGACAGGTAACACTGAAGCTTTCTTT. As protein: CASSRTGNTEAFF. This rearrangement joins TRBV6-5 to TRBJ1-1, with 7 bases identical to TRBD1. This CDR3 region has 13 residues. After removal of 5 bases from V and 2 bases from J, the junction contained 2 bases not matched to a gene. CDR1 and CDR2 from the germline V gene are MNHEY and SVGAGI.

The chain recombines TRBV5-1 with TRBJ2-2; TRBD2 agrees at 12 bases. This CDR3 is built from 16 residues. V dropped 4 bases and J dropped 1; count of bases not matched to a gene: 2. The V gene's germline CDR1 is SGHRS and CDR2 YFSETQ. The CDR3: CASSGLAGQNTGELFF. The CDR3 nucleotides are TGCGCCAGCAGCGGACTAGCGGGGCAGAACACCGGGGAGCTGTTTTTT.

V usage is TRBV14 and J usage is TRBJ2-5; D not resolved. CDR1 and CDR2 from the germline V gene are SGHDN and FVKESK. The CDR3 loop spans 13 amino acids. V lost 0 bases and J lost 7, with 9 bases in between. The CDR3 DNA follows: TGTGCCAGCAGCCAAGATCGGCGAGGGACCCAGTACTTC. Translating it yields CASSQDRRGTQYF.

V and J are TRBV15 and TRBJ1-2; unclear D gene. This CDR3 has 15 residues. The ends were cut back, 1 base at V and 5 bases at J, with 14 bases in the middle. Looked up from germline, CDR1 is LNHNV and CDR2 is YYDKDF (reference sequence). The CDR3, as DNA: TGTGCCACCAGCAGAGTGGGCTACGCCACGTATGGCTACACCTTC. It codes for CATSRVGYATYGYTF. The whole variable domain, remainder taken from reference TRBV15 and TRBJ1-2, is DAMVIQNPRYQVTQFGKPVTLSCSQTLNHNVMYWYQQKSSQAPKLLFHYYDKDFNNEADTPDNFQSRRPNTSFCFLDIRSPGLGDTAMYLCATSRVGYATYGYTFGSGTRLTVV.